These 21 T cell receptor beta chains were all obtained from the same sample, sequenced in a study of shared clonotypes between healthy human individuals. Method: immunoSEQ multiplex PCR; TCRdb's copy keeps in-frame clones and lacks some. The table lists about 2 million clones, 90% to 95% of them singletons, with more than 0.1% in the top ten. Sequenced sample: naive CD4+ T cells sorted from blood. The subset: CD45RA+ positively selected. Receptors were obtained from a man in his late teens or twenties in good health.

The gene calls are TRBV5-4 and TRBJ2-1; D assignment may be TRBD1 or TRBD2 (6 bases each). Germline loops: CDR1 SGHNT, CDR2 YYREEE (reference sequence). Trimming cost V 0 bases and J 8 bases, with 12 bases left between them. This CDR3 comprises 14 residues. The CDR3, as DNA: TGTGCCAGCAGCTTGGACGGGGGCCGCGATGAGCAGTTCTTC. Its translation: CASSLDGGRDEQFF.

This clone was detected only once. The gene calls are TRBV5-4 and TRBJ2-3, with a tentative D call TRBD2 (7 bases). This CDR3 has 14 amino acids. Between the trimmed V and J ends, which lost 2 bases and 6 bases, there was a span of 13 bases. Per germline, CDR1 SGHNT and CDR2 YYREEE (reference sequence). CDR3 sequence (DNA): TGTGCCAGCAGCTTTTCGGGGGGCAGGGATACGCAGTATTTT. It encodes CASSFSGGRDTQYF.

V and J are TRBV6-5 and TRBJ2-7; D could derive from TRBD1 or TRBD2 (5 bases each). The CDR3 runs to 14 residues. V gave up 6 bases and J gave up 9 bases, with 21 bases separating them. The germline gives CDR1 MNHEY, CDR2 SVGAGI. CDR3 amino acids: CASSPTRGLLRQYF. CDR3 bases: TGTGCCAGCAGCCCCACGAGGGGCCTCCTTCGGCAGTACTTC.

The chain combines TRBV7-2 with TRBJ2-3; D is ambiguous. Germline V CDR1 and CDR2: SGHTA, FQGNSA. Trimming left V 5 bases short and J 2 bases short, with 11 bases between. The CDR3 spans 14 residues. CDR3 sequence reads: CASSRTRATDTQYF. The CDR3 DNA reads as TGTGCCAGCAGCCGGACCAGAGCCACAGATACGCAGTATTTT.

As concerns this clone: Distinct nucleotide sequences in the sample also encode this CDR3. CDR3 coding DNA: TGTGCCAGCTCACCAAGGGGCCGAGAGACCCAGTACTTC. Translating it yields CASSPRGRETQYF. V is TRBV18 and J is TRBJ2-5; D possibly corresponds to TRBD1 (5 bases). CDR1 and CDR2 (germline): KGHSH, LQKENI. Trimming took 2 bases from V and 4 from J, leaving 8 bases between them. CDR3 length: 13 amino acids.

This chain connects TRBV6-5 to TRBJ2-3, with D possibly matching TRBD2 (5 bases). V lost 3 bases to trimming and J lost 0 bases, with 13 bases between them. The CDR3 is 16 residues long. CDR1 is MNHEY, CDR2 SVGAGI, per germline. The CDR3 region has the DNA TGTGCCAGCAGTTATAGCGTGCAGCCTAGCACAGATACGCAGTATTTT. Translation gives CASSYSVQPSTDTQYF.

The chain is built from TRBV7-9 and TRBJ2-7; a weak D match, TRBD1 (5 bases). This CDR3 region has 12 residues. Germline CDR1 is SEHNR and CDR2 is FQNEAQ (reference sequence). V was clipped by 5 bases and J by 3 bases, with 8 bases between them. CDR3: CASSGADYEQYF. The DNA for the CDR3 is TGTGCCAGCAGCGGGGCGGACTACGAGCAGTACTTC.

The chain carries TRBV7-2 and TRBJ2-7; 12 bases map to TRBD2. This CDR3 is 15 amino acids long. With V trimmed by 5 bases and J by 5 bases, 7 bases remained unmatched. Per germline, CDR1 SGHTA and CDR2 FQGNSA. In nucleotides, the CDR3 is TGTGCCAGCAGCCCCCGGACTAGCGGGACCAACGAGCAGTACTTC. Translating it yields CASSPRTSGTNEQYF.

The chain recombines TRBV9 with TRBJ2-1, with 7 bases aligning to TRBD1. The length of the CDR3 is 15 residues. Germline trimming cut 3 bases from V and 2 bases from J; bases unmatched to any gene: 5. CDR1 SGDLS and CDR2 YYNGEE come from the germline V gene. The CDR3 spells CASSAGQWPYNEQFF. CDR3 nucleotides: TGTGCCAGCAGCGCGGGACAGTGGCCCTACAATGAGCAGTTCTTC.

As regards this clone: Distinct nucleotide sequences in the sample also encode this CDR3. The chain joins TRBV28 to TRBJ1-6; 10 bases fit TRBD1. CDR1 MDHEN and CDR2 SYDVKM come from the germline V gene. The CDR3 has 15 amino acids. V gave up 5 bases and J gave up 10 bases; unmatched junction bases: 8. The CDR3, as DNA: TGTGCCAGCAGTCCCCGGGACAGGGGAGGGTCACCCCTCCACTTT. Translated, it gives CASSPRDRGGSPLHF.

The J gene is TRBJ2-7, the V gene TRBV18; D is uncertain. The germline CDR1 and CDR2 sequences are KGHSH and LQKENI. The CDR3 consists of 14 residues. V was shortened by 0 bases and J by 5 bases, with 11 bases between the two germline ends. The CDR3 nucleotides read TGTGCCAGCTCACCACCGATGGGGTTGCACGAGCAGTACTTC. Its translation is CASSPPMGLHEQYF. The complete variable domain, with remaining parts taken from reference TRBV18 and TRBJ2-7, reads NAGVMQNPRHLVRRRGQEARLRCSPMKGHSHVYWYRQLPEEGLKFMVYLQKENIIDESGMPKERFSAEFPKEGPSILRIQQVVRGDSAAYFCASSPPMGLHEQYFGPGTRLTVT.

Comment on this clone: A single base separates this from a much larger clone, so it may be a read error. Additional DNA sequences in this sample encode the identical CDR3. The chain joins TRBV7-9 to TRBJ2-7; D is undetermined. Per germline, CDR1 SEHNR and CDR2 FQNEAQ (reference sequence). The CDR3 is 11 amino acids. CDR3 sequence: CASSLGDEQYF. The CDR3 nucleotides are TGTGCCAGCAGCTTAGGTGACGAGCAGTATTTC.

The V and J genes are TRBV5-1 and TRBJ2-3, with 7 nucleotides matching TRBD2. This CDR3 is 15 amino acids long. Per the germline V gene, CDR1 is SGHRS and CDR2 is YFSETQ. After removal of 5 bases from V and 6 bases from J, the junction contained 12 bases not matched to a gene. The DNA of the CDR3 is TGCGCCAGCAGTCCCGGCAGCGGGGTGAGGGATACGCAGTATTTT. Protein sequence: CASSPGSGVRDTQYF.

The V and J genes are TRBV6-1 and TRBJ2-3, with 10 nucleotides matching TRBD2. The CDR3 runs to 15 residues. The germline V gene encodes CDR1 MNHNS and CDR2 SASEGT. Trimming at V came to 3 bases and at J to 4 bases, leaving 4 bases not matched to a gene. The CDR3 DNA sequence: TGTGCCAGCAGTGAGGGCAGCGGGGGGGCAGATACGCAGTATTTT. It is translated as CASSEGSGGADTQYF.

A note on this clone: At the DNA level, this CDR3 is encoded by other sequences in the same sample as well. This chain joins TRBV5-1 and TRBJ2-2; 8 nucleotides align to TRBD2. The V gene end was trimmed by 0 bases and the J gene end by 6 bases; junction bases not matched to a gene: 4. CDR1 and CDR2 from the germline V gene are SGHRS and YFSETQ. The CDR3 has 15 residues. The CDR3 region is CASSLVAGSAGELFF. The CDR3 nucleotides read TGCGCCAGCAGCTTGGTAGCGGGATCGGCCGGGGAGCTGTTTTTT.

In DNA form, the CDR3 reads TGTGCCAGCAGTGAGGGACGGTGGTCACCCCTCCACTTT. As protein: CASSEGRWSPLHF. The chain couples TRBV25-1 to TRBJ1-6; possible D gene TRBD1, 5 bases. The CDR3 totals 13 residues. Per the germline V gene, CDR1 is MGHDK and CDR2 is SYGVNS. Trimming left V 3 bases short and J 10 bases short, with 10 bases between.

The chain is built from TRBV29-1 and TRBJ2-7, with 8 bases matching TRBD2. Germline CDR1 reads SQVTM; CDR2 reads ANQGSEA. V was pared by 0 bases and J by 2 bases, with 0 bases of the junction left unmatched. This CDR3 spans 13 amino acids. CDR3: CSVEDGRAYEQYF. For the CDR3, the DNA is TGCAGCGTTGAAGACGGGAGGGCCTACGAGCAGTACTTC.

The chain links TRBV30 to TRBJ2-7, with D possibly matching TRBD1 (5 bases). This CDR3 contains 15 residues. Trimming cost V 0 bases and J 0 bases, with 12 bases left between them. Per germline, CDR1 GTSNPN and CDR2 SVGIG (reference sequence). The CDR3 here is CAWSVSTGVSYEQYF. CDR3 in DNA: TGTGCCTGGAGTGTATCCACAGGAGTCTCCTACGAGCAGTACTTC.

The rearrangement links TRBV2 to TRBJ2-7, with 11 bases that match TRBD1. The trim removed 4 bases at V and 6 bases at J, leaving 8 bases unmatched. CDR1 and CDR2 from the germline V gene are SNHLY and FYNNEI. CDR3 size: 15 residues. The CDR3 DNA sequence: TGTGCCAGCAGTGTTCTAGGACAGGGGGCGGGCGAGCAGTACTTC. This codes for CASSVLGQGAGEQYF.

V usage is TRBV30 and J usage is TRBJ1-1; weak D call: TRBD1 (5 bases). Trimming shortened V by 2 bases and J by 7 bases, and 14 bases separated the two germline ends. Germline V lookup: CDR1 GTSNPN, CDR2 SVGIG (reference sequence). This CDR3 has 13 residues. The CDR3 reads CAWSIRQFGEAFF. In DNA form, the CDR3 reads TGTGCCTGGAGTATCCGACAGTTCGGTGAAGCTTTCTTT. The full variable domain, its missing parts supplied by reference TRBV30 and TRBJ1-1, is SQTIHQWPATLVQPVGSPLSLECTVEGTSNPNLYWYRQAAGRGLQLLFYSVGIGQISSEVPQNLSASRPQDRQFILSSKKLLLSDSGFYLCAWSIRQFGEAFFGQGTRLTVV.

The chain combines TRBV28 with TRBJ1-5; tentatively, D is TRBD1 (5 bases). CDR1 and CDR2 from the germline V gene are MDHEN and SYDVKM. V was cut by 4 bases and J by 2 bases, with 12 bases left in between. The CDR3 sequence is 15 residues long. The CDR3 DNA reads TGTGCCAGCAGTTCAGGGATTTTGGGCAATCAGCCCCAGCATTTT. It is translated as CASSSGILGNQPQHF.